The 8 T cell receptor beta chains below all came from one sample that was sequenced in a study of T cells in Graves' hyperthyroidism and ophthalmopathy. Researchers took RNA transcripts and amplified the TCR beta CDR3 regions from them. HTBI primers were used for first-round RT-PCR of the TCR CDR3. TCRdb reanalysed the multiplex PCR reads using MiXCR and keeps one entry per CDR3 protein. Of approximately 380,000 distinct CDR3 sequences listed, roughly an eighth were seen once; the top ten hold around 27%. The material sequenced was blood. The receptors stem from a man between 50 and 59 years old with Graves' ophthalmopathy.

This clonotype was seen many times. V and J are TRBV11-3 and TRBJ2-5; 12 bases are a match to TRBD2. Germline CDR1 SGHNT, CDR2 YENEEA. The CDR3 contains 16 residues. The V and J ends lost 5 bases and 5 bases, in that order; junction bases with no gene match: 9. The DNA of the CDR3 is TGTGCCAGCAGCCTCCGACTAGCGGGAGACCGGGAGACCCAGTACTTC. Protein product: CASSLRLAGDRETQYF.

The V call is TRBV27, the J call TRBJ1-6; a possible D gene is TRBD1 (5 bases). Per germline, CDR1 MNHEY and CDR2 SMNVEV (reference sequence). The V and J ends lost 2 bases and 6 bases respectively, with 14 bases between them. The CDR3 totals 16 residues. This chain's CDR3 is CASSLTFGQGNSPLHF. The DNA for the CDR3 is TGTGCCAGCAGTTTAACTTTCGGCCAGGGTAATTCACCCCTCCACTTT.

Points on this clonotype: This may arise from a read error, as a much more abundant clone is one base away. The chain joins TRBV6-6 to TRBJ1-1; D not resolved. The V end lost 2 bases, the J end lost 1 base, and 2 bases lay between the germline ends. The CDR3 spans 12 residues. Germline CDR1 and CDR2: MNHNY and SVGAGI (reference sequence). The CDR3 sequence is CASSYTNTEAFF. Written as DNA, the CDR3 is TGTGCCAGCAGTTACACGAACACTGAAGCTTTCTTT.

The gene calls are TRBV4-1 and TRBJ1-5; tentatively, D is TRBD1 (6 bases). CDR3 length: 16 residues. In germline, CDR1 is MGHRA, CDR2 YSYEKL. Trimming removed 0 bases at V and 4 bases at J, with 13 bases between. CDR3 nucleotides: TGCGCCAGCAGCCAAGAAATAGGGGACATAAATCAGCCCCAGCATTTT. It codes for CASSQEIGDINQPQHF.

This clonotype was recorded at least ten times. This sequence joins TRBV6-2 or TRBV6-3 and TRBJ1-5, with 9 bases matching TRBD1. In germline, CDR1 is MNHEY, CDR2 SVGEGT. V dropped 5 bases and J dropped 0; count of bases not matched to a gene: 5. CDR3 size: 16 residues. CDR3 region: CASSRNRGRSNQPQHF. In DNA, the CDR3 is TGTGCCAGCAGTCGAAACAGGGGGCGTAGCAATCAGCCCCAGCATTTT.

This clonotype was counted between two and nine times. The chain combines TRBV7-9 with TRBJ2-3; TRBD2 matches 10 bases. The trim removed 5 bases at V and 6 bases at J, leaving 8 bases unmatched. CDR1 is SEHNR, CDR2 FQNEAQ, per germline (reference sequence). The CDR3 has 15 amino acids. The CDR3 here is CASSPGTSVADTQYF. The DNA for the CDR3 is TGTGCCAGCAGCCCCGGGACTAGCGTAGCCGATACGCAGTATTTT.

This clonotype was counted between two and nine times. The chain combines TRBV9 with TRBJ1-4, with 11 positions matching TRBD1. Germline CDR1 reads SGDLS; CDR2 reads YYNGEE. The CDR3 sequence is 14 residues long. The trim removed 4 bases at V and 6 bases at J, leaving 2 bases unmatched. The DNA of the CDR3 is TGTGCCAGCAGCCAGGGACAGGGGGATGAAAAACTGTTTTTT. Its translation: CASSQGQGDEKLFF.

In DNA, the CDR3 is TGCAGTGCTAGTCCTCTAGCGGGAGGCACAGATACGCAGTATTTT. Protein sequence: CSASPLAGGTDTQYF. This chain links TRBV20-1 with TRBJ2-3, with 10 bases aligning to TRBD2. J lost 1 base, V lost 3 bases, and 4 bases had no gene match. Germline V lookup: CDR1 DFQATT, CDR2 SNEGSKA (reference sequence). The CDR3 is 15 residues long.